This T cell receptor beta chain was sequenced during a study of T cell responses to AZD1222 COVID-19 vaccine. Study-level points and caveats: A reported finding is that nearly half of spike-specific TCRs target unmutated variant regions. Donors skewed white British and female; clonal diversity was possibly underestimated.

Measured with immunoSEQ multiplex PCR; TCRdb has only the in-frame clones, and not every one. The table includes roughly 91,000 clones, around nine tenths detected once. Concerning this clone itself: The antigen is not known.

Germline lookup yields CDR1 MNHEY and CDR2 SVGAGI. The CDR3 loop spans 15 amino acids. V was cut by 2 bases and J by 8 bases, with 18 bases left in between. This rearrangement joins TRBV6-5 to TRBJ1-2; D gene unclear. This specimen was peripheral blood, taken on day 0 of AZD1222 vaccination. The receptor comes from an adult in good health. For the CDR3, the DNA is TGTGCCAGCAGTTACACCCCCCGAGATTTGGGGGGCTACACCTTC. It specifies CASSYTPRDLGGYTF.